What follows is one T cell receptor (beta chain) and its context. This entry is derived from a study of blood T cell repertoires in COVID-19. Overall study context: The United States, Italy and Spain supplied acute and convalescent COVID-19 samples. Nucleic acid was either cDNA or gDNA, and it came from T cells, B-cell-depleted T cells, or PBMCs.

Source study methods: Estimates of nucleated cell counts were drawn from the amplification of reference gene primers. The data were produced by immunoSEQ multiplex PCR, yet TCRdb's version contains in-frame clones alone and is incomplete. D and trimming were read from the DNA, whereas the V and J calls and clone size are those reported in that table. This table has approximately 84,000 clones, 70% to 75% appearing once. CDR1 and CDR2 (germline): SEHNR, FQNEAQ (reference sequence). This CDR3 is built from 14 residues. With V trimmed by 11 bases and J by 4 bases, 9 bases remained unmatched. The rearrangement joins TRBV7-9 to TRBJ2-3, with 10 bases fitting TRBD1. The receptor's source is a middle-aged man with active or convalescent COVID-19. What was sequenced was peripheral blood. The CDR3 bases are TGTGCCGGGGAGACAGGGGGCGGGCCAGATACGCAGTATTTT. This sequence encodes CAGETGGGPDTQYF. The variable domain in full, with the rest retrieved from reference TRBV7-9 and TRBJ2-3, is DTGVSQNPRHKITKRGQNVTFRCDPISEHNRLYWYRQTLGQGPEFLTYFQNEAQLEKSRLLSDRFSAERPKGSFSTLEIQRTEQGDSAMYLCAGETGGGPDTQYFGPGTRLTVL.